This T cell receptor (beta chain) was recorded in a study of cytomegalovirus exposure and HLA in healthy donors. Study-level results: It was taken for granted in presence/absence analyses that sequencing depth across donors was roughly uniform. CMV antigen specificity was confirmed in vitro for a few CMV-associated chains.

Amplification used 60 Vbeta primers and 13 Jbeta primers. Profiled with immunoSEQ multiplex PCR; TCRdb holds only in-frame clones, not every one. This sample has 150,000 to 200,000 clones, with 70% to 80% found just once. Donors had nominal health at sampling but likely had unrecorded immune exposures. A word on this clone: The antigen is not known. The DNA is left out, because the CDR3 cannot be placed on it with certainty; the CDR3 is given as TCRdb lists it.

CDR1 and CDR2 (germline): MNHEY, SVGAGI. The CDR3 numbers 16 amino acids, ends counted. Sequencing was done on a sample of PBMCs. This clonotype was obtained from a woman in her forties or fifties in good health and CMV-seronegative. This sequence joins TRBV6-5 and TRBJ2-2; the listed D gene, TRBD2, was not tested against the DNA. The CDR3 here is CASSSSTSPRGGELFF.